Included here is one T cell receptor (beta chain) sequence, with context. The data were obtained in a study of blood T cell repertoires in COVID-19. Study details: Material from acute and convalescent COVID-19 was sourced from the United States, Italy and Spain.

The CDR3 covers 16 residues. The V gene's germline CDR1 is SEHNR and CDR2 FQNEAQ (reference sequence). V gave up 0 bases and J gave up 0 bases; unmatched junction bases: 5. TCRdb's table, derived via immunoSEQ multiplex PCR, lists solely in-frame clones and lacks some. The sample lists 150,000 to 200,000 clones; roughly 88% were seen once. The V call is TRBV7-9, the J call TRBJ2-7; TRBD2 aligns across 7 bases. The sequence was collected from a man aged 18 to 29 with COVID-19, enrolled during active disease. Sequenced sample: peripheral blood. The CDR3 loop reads CASSLASGDSSYEQYF. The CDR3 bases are TGTGCCAGCAGCTTAGCCAGCGGGGACTCCTCCTACGAGCAGTACTTC.